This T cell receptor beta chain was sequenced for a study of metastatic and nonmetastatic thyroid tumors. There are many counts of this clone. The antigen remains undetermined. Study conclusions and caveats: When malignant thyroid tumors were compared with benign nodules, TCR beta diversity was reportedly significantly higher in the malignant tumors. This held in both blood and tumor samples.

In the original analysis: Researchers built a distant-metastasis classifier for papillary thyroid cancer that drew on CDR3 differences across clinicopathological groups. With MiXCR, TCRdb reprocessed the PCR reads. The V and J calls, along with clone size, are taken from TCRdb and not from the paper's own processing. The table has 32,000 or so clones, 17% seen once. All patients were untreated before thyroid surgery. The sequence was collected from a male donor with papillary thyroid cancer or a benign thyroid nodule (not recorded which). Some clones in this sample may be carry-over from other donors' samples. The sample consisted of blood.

DNA of the CDR3: TGTGCCAGCAGCTCTCGACAGCAAGAGACCCAGTACTTC. As protein: CASSSRQQETQYF. The chain links TRBV7-9 to TRBJ2-5, with D possibly TRBD1 on 5 matching bases. Trimming shortened V by 4 bases and J by 2 bases, and 8 bases separated the two germline ends. Germline CDR1 is SEHNR and CDR2 is FQNEAQ (reference sequence). The CDR3 totals 13 residues.